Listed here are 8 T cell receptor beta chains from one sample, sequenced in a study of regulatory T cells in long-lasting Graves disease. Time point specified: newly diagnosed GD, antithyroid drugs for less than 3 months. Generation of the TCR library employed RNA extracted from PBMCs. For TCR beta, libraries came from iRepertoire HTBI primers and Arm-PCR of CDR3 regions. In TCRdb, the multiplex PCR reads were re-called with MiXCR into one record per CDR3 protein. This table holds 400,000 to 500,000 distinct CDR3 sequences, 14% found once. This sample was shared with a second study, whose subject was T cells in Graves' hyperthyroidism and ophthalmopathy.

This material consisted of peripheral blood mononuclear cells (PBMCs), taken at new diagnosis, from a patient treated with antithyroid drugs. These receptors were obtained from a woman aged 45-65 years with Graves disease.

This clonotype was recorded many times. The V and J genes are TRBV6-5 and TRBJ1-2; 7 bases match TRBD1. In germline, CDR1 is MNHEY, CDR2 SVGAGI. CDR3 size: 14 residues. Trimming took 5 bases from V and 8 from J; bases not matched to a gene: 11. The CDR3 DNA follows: TGTGCCAGCAGTATCTCGACAGGGCTTGGAGGCTACACCTTC. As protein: CASSISTGLGGYTF.

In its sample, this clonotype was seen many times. The chain's CDR3 is CSASPWVDTGELFF. Written as DNA, the CDR3 is TGCAGTGCTAGTCCCTGGGTGGACACCGGGGAGCTGTTTTTT. The chain joins TRBV20-1 to TRBJ2-2, with unresolved D. Looked up from germline, CDR1 is DFQATT and CDR2 is SNEGSKA (reference sequence). V dropped 3 bases and J dropped 3 bases, with 11 bases sitting between them. CDR3 length: 14 amino acids.

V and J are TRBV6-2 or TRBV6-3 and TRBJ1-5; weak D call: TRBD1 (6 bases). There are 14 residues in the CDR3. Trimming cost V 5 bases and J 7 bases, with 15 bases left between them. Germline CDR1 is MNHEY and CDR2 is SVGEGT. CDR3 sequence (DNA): TGTGCCAGCAGTGAAGGGGGGGCGAGACAGCCCCAGCATTTT. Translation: CASSEGGARQPQHF.

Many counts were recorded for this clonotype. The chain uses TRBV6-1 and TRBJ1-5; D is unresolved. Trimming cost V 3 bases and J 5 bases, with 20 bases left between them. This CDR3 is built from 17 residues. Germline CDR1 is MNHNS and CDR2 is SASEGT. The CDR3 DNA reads TGTGCCAGCAGTGATGCCAGCCGGGGTGCCCCCTATCAGCCCCAGCATTTT. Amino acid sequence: CASSDASRGAPYQPQHF.

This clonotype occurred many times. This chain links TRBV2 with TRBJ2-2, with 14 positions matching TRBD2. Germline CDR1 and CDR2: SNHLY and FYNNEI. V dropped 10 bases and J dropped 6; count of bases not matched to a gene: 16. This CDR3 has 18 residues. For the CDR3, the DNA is TGTGCCAACGGCGGGACTAGCGGGAGAACCCTCCTTCCCGGGGAGCTGTTTTTT. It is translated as CANGGTSGRTLLPGELFF.

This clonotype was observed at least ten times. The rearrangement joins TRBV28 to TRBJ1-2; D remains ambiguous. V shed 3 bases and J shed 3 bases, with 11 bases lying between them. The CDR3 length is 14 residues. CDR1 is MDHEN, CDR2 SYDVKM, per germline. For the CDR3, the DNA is TGTGCCAGCAGTTTCTTATCCGGCCACTATGGCTACACCTTC. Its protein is CASSFLSGHYGYTF.

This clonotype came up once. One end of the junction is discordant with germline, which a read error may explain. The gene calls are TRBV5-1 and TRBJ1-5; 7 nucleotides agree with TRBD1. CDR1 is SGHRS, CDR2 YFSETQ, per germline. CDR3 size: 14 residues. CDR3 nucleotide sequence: TGCGCCGGCAGCCCGGGACAGCCCAATCAGCCCCAGCATTTT. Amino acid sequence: CAGSPGQPNQPQHF.

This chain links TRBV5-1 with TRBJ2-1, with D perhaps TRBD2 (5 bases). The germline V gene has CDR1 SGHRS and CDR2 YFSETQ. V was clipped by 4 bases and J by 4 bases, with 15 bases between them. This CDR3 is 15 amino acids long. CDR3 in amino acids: CASSRAEIQYNEQFF. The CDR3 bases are TGCGCCAGCAGCCGAGCGGAGATCCAATACAATGAGCAGTTCTTC.